The 18 T cell receptor beta chains listed next were all sequenced from one sample in a study of early T cells in non-severe SARS-CoV-2 infection (dated by TCRdb to about 2021). Libraries came from 5' RACE. Sequencing was carried out with a NextSeq 500. Through fastp at Q25 and MiXCR, TCRdb rebuilt clones from the public reads, retaining in-frame beta chains. Every entry covers one CDR3 protein and lists the most common genes and DNA from its rows. Across this sample there are 25,000 to 35,000 distinct CDR3 sequences, with around 5.1% seen only once. 9.5% to 14% of the sample belongs to the ten largest clones. The material sequenced was whole blood. All receptors derive from an adult who was a healthcare worker with PCR-confirmed SARS-CoV-2 infection or an uninfected control (not recorded which).

This clonotype has a count of ten or more. The V call is TRBV9, the J call TRBJ2-6; the D is unclear. The length of the CDR3 is 15 residues. The germline CDR1 and CDR2 sequences are SGDLS and YYNGEE. Trimming took off 0 bases at V and 8 bases at J, with 12 bases between the two ends. In DNA, the CDR3 is TGTGCCAGCAGCGTAGTCGGTGCAGCTACCAACGTCCTGACTTTC. Encoded protein: CASSVVGAATNVLTF.

This clonotype was observed a few times. The CDR3, as DNA: TGCGCCAGCAGTGAGTCGAGGCTCAAACCCAAAGCTTTCTTT. As protein: CASSESRLKPKAFF. This chain links TRBV10-2 with TRBJ1-1; D not certain. Germline CDR1 WSHSY, CDR2 SAAADI. The CDR3 runs 14 residues. V was trimmed by 0 bases and J by 9 bases, leaving 14 bases between them.

This clonotype has a count of ten or more. The CDR3 spells CASSPYSMSYNSPLHF. In DNA, the CDR3 is TGTGCCAGCTCACCTTACTCGATGTCCTATAATTCACCCCTCCACTTT. The chain carries TRBV18 and TRBJ1-6; D is unclear. V was trimmed by 3 bases and J by 1 base, leaving 10 bases between them. This CDR3 has 16 residues. Per germline, CDR1 KGHSH and CDR2 LQKENI.

This clonotype was observed many times. This chain joins TRBV21-1 and TRBJ1-1. TRBV21-1 is flagged as a pseudogene. This CDR3 comprises 15 residues. The CDR3 loop is CASELGLQGGFEAFF. CDR3 nucleotides: TGTGCCAGCGAATTGGGCCTGCAGGGAGGATTTGAAGCTTTCTTT.

Of note for this clonotype: Given a much more abundant clone one base away, this may be a read error. The chain carries TRBV12-2 and TRBJ2-7. TRBV12-2 is a pseudogene segment. The CDR3 has 14 residues. For the CDR3, the DNA is TGTGCAAGTCGCTTAGGATTGACGTCCTACGAGCAGTACTTC. The encoded protein is CASRLGLTSYEQYF.

This clonotype was seen repeatedly, ten times or more. The V and J genes are TRBV7-2 and TRBJ1-4, with TRBD1 as a possible D gene (5 bases). This CDR3 has 16 residues. The V gene lost 4 bases and the J gene lost 0 bases, with 12 bases spanning the gap. Germline values: CDR1 SGHTA, CDR2 FQGNSA. CDR3 DNA: TGTGCCAGCAGCTCAGGGTCCTTTGCAACTAATGAAAAACTGTTTTTT. It yields the protein CASSSGSFATNEKLFF.

This clonotype was counted many times. J is TRBJ2-7 and V is TRBV6-5; 7 bases are shared with TRBD1. The CDR3 covers 15 residues. Germline V gene data show CDR1 as MNHEY and CDR2 as SVGAGI. V was pared by 5 bases and J by 2 bases, with 9 bases of the junction left unmatched. The DNA for the CDR3 is TGTGCCAGCAGTACCCGGGACAGTAACACCTACGAGCAGTACTTC. This translates into CASSTRDSNTYEQYF.

This clonotype was picked up a small number of times. The V gene is TRBV5-5, the J gene TRBJ1-1, with D unclear. Germline V gene data show CDR1 as SGHKS and CDR2 as YYEKEE (reference sequence). This CDR3 has 12 residues. The V and J ends lost 5 bases and 3 bases respectively, with 8 bases between them. This chain's CDR3 is CASSQEDTEAFF. The CDR3 DNA reads TGTGCCAGCAGTCAGGAAGACACTGAAGCTTTCTTT.

This clonotype showed up just a few times. The chain employs TRBV29-1 and TRBJ2-5; a possible D gene is TRBD1 (6 bases). The CDR3 is made up of 14 amino acids. The germline V gene has CDR1 SQVTM and CDR2 ANQGSEA. The V gene lost 7 bases and the J gene lost 2 bases, with 17 bases spanning the gap. The CDR3 loop is CSATRDMGQETQYF. CDR3 nucleotide sequence: TGCAGCGCTACCCGGGACATGGGTCAAGAGACCCAGTACTTC.

This clonotype has ten or more counts. The rearrangement joins TRBV20-1 to TRBJ1-2; TRBD1 is a possible D gene (5 bases). Trimming removed 5 bases at V and 8 bases at J, with 18 bases between. The germline V gene encodes CDR1 DFQATT and CDR2 SNEGSKA (reference sequence). The CDR3 has 13 amino acids. DNA of the CDR3: TGCAGTGCTGTCTCAACGGGGCCGACGGGCTACACCTTC. Translated: CSAVSTGPTGYTF.

This clonotype appeared many times. The chain couples TRBV18 to TRBJ1-1; no definite D call. CDR1 is KGHSH, CDR2 LQKENI, per germline. CDR3 length: 11 residues. The V end was cut by 6 bases, the J end by 3 bases, with 5 bases between. The CDR3: CASSPDTEAFF. The CDR3 DNA follows: TGTGCCAGCTCTCCCGACACTGAAGCTTTCTTT.

This clonotype was recorded at least ten times. This sequence joins TRBV4-1 and TRBJ2-3; the match to TRBD2 covers 9 bases. The CDR3 covers 16 residues. Germline CDR1 reads MGHRA; CDR2 reads YSYEKL. V lost 1 base, J lost 4 bases, and 6 bases stayed unmatched. DNA for the CDR3: TGCGCCAGCAGCCAAGTAGCGCGGGGGGGCCCAGATACGCAGTATTTT. It specifies CASSQVARGGPDTQYF.

The chain has TRBV6-2 or TRBV6-3 and TRBJ1-4; D gene uncertain. CDR1 and CDR2 (germline): MNHEY, SVGEGT. With 4 bases removed from V and 6 bases from J, the gap between germline ends came to 12 bases. This CDR3 contains 14 residues. CDR3 loop: CASSSPRTDEKLFF. Here the CDR3 DNA reads TGTGCCAGCAGTTCCCCTCGGACGGATGAAAAACTGTTTTTT.

This clonotype was counted ten times or more. CDR3 residues: CAISERGGYNEQFF. Here the CDR3 DNA reads TGTGCCATCAGTGAAAGGGGGGGCTACAATGAGCAGTTCTTC. This sequence joins TRBV10-3 and TRBJ2-1; perhaps TRBD2 as D (7 bases). The V and J ends lost 3 bases and 3 bases respectively, with 9 bases between them. CDR1 and CDR2 (germline): ENHRY, SYGVKD. The CDR3 consists of 14 residues.

The chain carries TRBV7-2 and TRBJ1-4; D is undetermined. This CDR3 spans 17 amino acids. CDR1 and CDR2 (germline): SGHTA, FQGNSA. V lost 2 bases to trimming and J lost 0 bases, with 13 bases between them. For the CDR3, the DNA is TGTGCCAGCAGCTTAACCGGCGCCTCAGCAACTAATGAAAAACTGTTTTTT. Protein sequence: CASSLTGASATNEKLFF.

This clonotype was counted at least ten times. The chain couples TRBV10-3 to TRBJ1-3; 9 positions match TRBD1. V lost 6 bases and J lost 6; bases outside the gene matches: 6. This CDR3 is built from 14 residues. Per germline, CDR1 ENHRY and CDR2 SYGVKD. CDR3 in amino acids: CAISYGQGKNTIYF. CDR3 nucleotide sequence: TGTGCCATCAGCTACGGACAGGGGAAAAACACCATATATTTT.

This clonotype has a count of ten or more. CDR3 in amino acids: CASSSQGGGYGYTF. CDR3 nucleotides: TGTGCCAGCAGTTCACAGGGGGGTGGCTATGGCTACACCTTC. J is TRBJ1-2 and V is TRBV27, with TRBD1 identical over 8 bases. J lost 4 bases, V lost 4 bases, and 5 bases had no gene match. The CDR3 consists of 14 residues. CDR1 MNHEY and CDR2 SMNVEV come from the germline V gene (reference sequence).

This clonotype was detected ten times or more. This chain uses TRBV7-2 with TRBJ2-1; 7 bases are a match to TRBD1. V lost 5 bases, J lost 2 bases, and 6 bases stayed unmatched. The CDR3 loop spans 15 amino acids. Germline CDR1 SGHTA, CDR2 FQGNSA. The CDR3 loop reads CASSPRGLPYNEQFF. The CDR3 nucleotides are TGTGCCAGCAGCCCAAGGGGGCTCCCCTACAATGAGCAGTTCTTC.